A single sample is the source of the 8 T cell receptor beta chains below, sequenced in a study of cytomegalovirus exposure and HLA in healthy donors. PCR amplification relied on 60 Vbeta primers (plus 13 Jbeta primers). Sequencing was performed with immunoSEQ multiplex PCR; in TCRdb, only in-frame clones are kept and a portion is missing. This sample has some 110,000 clones, with roughly 13% found just once. The sequenced material came from PBMCs. All receptors derive from a man in his forties in good health and CMV-seropositive.

The chain couples TRBV18 to TRBJ1-3; the D is unclear. V was trimmed by 1 base and J by 1 base, leaving 11 bases between them. Germline values: CDR1 KGHSH, CDR2 LQKENI. This CDR3 spans 16 amino acids. For the CDR3, the DNA is TGTGCCAGCTCACCACTAACCGGGGTATCTGGAAACACCATATATTTT. This encodes CASSPLTGVSGNTIYF.

The rearrangement joins TRBV6-5 to TRBJ2-2, with 12 bases fitting TRBD2. Germline V gives CDR1 MNHEY, CDR2 SVGAGI. Losses at the gene ends were 4 bases for V and 7 bases for J; bases not matched to a gene: 4. There are 15 residues in the CDR3. This chain's CDR3 is CASSSPSGRDGELFF. The DNA of the CDR3 is TGTGCCAGCAGTTCCCCTAGCGGGAGGGACGGGGAGCTGTTTTTT.

V is TRBV19 and J is TRBJ2-7; 8 nucleotides align to TRBD2. J lost 7 bases, V lost 4 bases, and 9 bases had no gene match. The CDR3 spans 14 residues. CDR1 is LNHDA and CDR2 is SQIVND in the germline V gene (reference sequence). The CDR3 bases are TGTGCCAGTAGTAGCGGACTAGCTGGGGTGGAGCAGTACTTC. It yields the protein CASSSGLAGVEQYF.

This clone was counted only a few times. The chain has TRBV19 and TRBJ1-1; tentatively, D is TRBD1 (6 bases). Trimming pared 5 bases from V and 4 bases from J, leaving 14 bases between. This CDR3 contains 14 residues. Germline CDR1 is LNHDA and CDR2 is SQIVND (reference sequence). CDR3 loop: CASSWDKRSTEAFF. CDR3 nucleotide sequence: TGTGCCAGTAGTTGGGACAAGAGAAGCACTGAAGCTTTCTTT.

This chain links TRBV30 with TRBJ1-4; TRBD1 aligns across 7 bases. The CDR3 is 14 residues long. The J segment lost 8 bases and the V segment lost 1 base, leaving 7 bases of the junction unmatched. Germline V gives CDR1 GTSNPN, CDR2 SVGIG (reference sequence). CDR3 in DNA: TGTGCCTGGAGTGAGGGGGCCCCTTCGGAAAAACTGTTTTTT. It specifies CAWSEGAPSEKLFF.

J is TRBJ1-4 and V is TRBV5-1; 9 bases line up with TRBD1. Trimming removed 0 bases from V and 4 bases from J; junction bases left unmatched: 7. CDR3 length: 17 amino acids. Germline values: CDR1 SGHRS, CDR2 YFSETQ. For the CDR3, the DNA is TGCGCCAGCAGCTTGGTGGGACAGGGTCAGGGTAATGAAAAACTGTTTTTT. This gives the protein CASSLVGQGQGNEKLFF.

This clone was picked up a small number of times. The chain employs TRBV6-1 and TRBJ2-7, with TRBD2 matching 12 bases. This CDR3 has 15 amino acids. V was pared by 5 bases and J by 4 bases, with 6 bases of the junction left unmatched. Germline values: CDR1 MNHNS, CDR2 SASEGT. CDR3: CASSLSTSGSYEQYF. The DNA for the CDR3 is TGTGCCAGCAGTCTTTCGACTAGCGGGAGTTACGAGCAGTACTTC.

The CDR3 sequence: CAWEGQDAEKLFF. In nucleotides, the CDR3 is TGTGCCTGGGAGGGACAGGACGCTGAAAAACTGTTTTTT. V and J are TRBV30 and TRBJ1-4; 8 bases match TRBD1. J lost 7 bases, V lost 5 bases, and 6 bases had no gene match. The CDR3 has 13 amino acids. The germline V gene encodes CDR1 GTSNPN and CDR2 SVGIG (reference sequence).